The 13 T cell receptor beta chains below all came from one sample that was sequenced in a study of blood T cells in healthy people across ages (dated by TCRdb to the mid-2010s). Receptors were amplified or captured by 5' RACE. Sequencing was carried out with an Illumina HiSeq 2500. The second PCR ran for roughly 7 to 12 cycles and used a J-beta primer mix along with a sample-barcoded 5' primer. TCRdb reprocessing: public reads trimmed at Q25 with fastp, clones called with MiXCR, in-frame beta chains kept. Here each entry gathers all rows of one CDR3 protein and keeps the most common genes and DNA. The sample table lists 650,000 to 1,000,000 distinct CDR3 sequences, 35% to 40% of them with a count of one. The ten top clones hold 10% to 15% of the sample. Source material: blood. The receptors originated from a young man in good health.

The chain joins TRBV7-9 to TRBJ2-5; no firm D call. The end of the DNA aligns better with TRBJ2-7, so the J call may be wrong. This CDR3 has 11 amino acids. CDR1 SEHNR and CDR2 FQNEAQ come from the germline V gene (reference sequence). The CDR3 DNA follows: TGTGCCAGCAGCACCAACTACGAGCAGTACTTC. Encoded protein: CASSTNYEQYF.

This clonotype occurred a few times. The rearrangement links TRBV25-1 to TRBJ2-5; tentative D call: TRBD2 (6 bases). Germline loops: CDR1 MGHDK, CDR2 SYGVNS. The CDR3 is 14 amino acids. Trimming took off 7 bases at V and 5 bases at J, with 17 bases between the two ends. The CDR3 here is CASTAIGRLETQYF. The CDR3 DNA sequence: TGTGCCAGCACCGCCATCGGGAGATTGGAGACCCAGTACTTC.

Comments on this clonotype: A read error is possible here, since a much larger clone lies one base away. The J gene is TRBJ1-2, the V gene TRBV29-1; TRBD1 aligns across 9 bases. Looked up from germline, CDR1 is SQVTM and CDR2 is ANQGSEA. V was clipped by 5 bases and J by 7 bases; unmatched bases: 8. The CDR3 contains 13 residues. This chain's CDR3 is CSVPVDRGRGYTF. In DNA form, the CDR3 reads TGCAGCGTTCCCGTGGACAGGGGCCGTGGCTACACCTTC.

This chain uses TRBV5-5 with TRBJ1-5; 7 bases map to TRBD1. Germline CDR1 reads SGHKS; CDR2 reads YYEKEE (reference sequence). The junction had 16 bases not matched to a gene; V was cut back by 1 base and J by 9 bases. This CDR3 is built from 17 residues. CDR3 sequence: CASSLKGDRAIHGPQHF. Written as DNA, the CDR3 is TGTGCCAGCAGCTTGAAAGGGGACAGAGCCATTCATGGGCCCCAGCATTTT.

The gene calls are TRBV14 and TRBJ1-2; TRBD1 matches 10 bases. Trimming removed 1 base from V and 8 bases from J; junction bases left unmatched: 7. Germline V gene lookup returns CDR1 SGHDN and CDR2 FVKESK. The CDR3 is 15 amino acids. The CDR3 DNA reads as TGTGCCAGCAGCCAAGCCGAGACAGGGGGCAGGGGCTACACCTTC. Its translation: CASSQAETGGRGYTF.

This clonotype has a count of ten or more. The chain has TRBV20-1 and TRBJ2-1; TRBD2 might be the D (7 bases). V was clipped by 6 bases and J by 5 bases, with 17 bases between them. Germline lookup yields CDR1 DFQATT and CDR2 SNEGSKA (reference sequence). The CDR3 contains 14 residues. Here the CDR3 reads CSAKKGGFNNEQFF. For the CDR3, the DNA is TGCAGTGCAAAGAAGGGGGGGTTCAACAATGAGCAGTTCTTC.

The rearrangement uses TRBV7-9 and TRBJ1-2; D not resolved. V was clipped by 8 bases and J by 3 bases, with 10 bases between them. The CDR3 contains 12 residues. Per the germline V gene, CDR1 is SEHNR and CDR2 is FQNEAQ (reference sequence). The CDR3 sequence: CASGVGDYGYTF. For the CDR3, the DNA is TGTGCCAGCGGGGTGGGAGACTATGGCTACACCTTC.

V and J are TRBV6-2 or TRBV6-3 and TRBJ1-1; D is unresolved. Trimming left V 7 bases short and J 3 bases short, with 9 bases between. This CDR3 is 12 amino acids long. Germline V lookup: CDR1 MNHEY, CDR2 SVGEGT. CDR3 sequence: CASTARDTEAFF. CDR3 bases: TGTGCCAGCACTGCAAGGGACACTGAAGCTTTCTTT.

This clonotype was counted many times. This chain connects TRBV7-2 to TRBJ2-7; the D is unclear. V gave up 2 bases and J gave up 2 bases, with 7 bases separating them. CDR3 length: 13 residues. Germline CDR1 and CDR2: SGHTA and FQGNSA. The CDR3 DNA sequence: TGTGCCAGCAGCTTAATAGGGACCTACGAGCAGTACTTC. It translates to CASSLIGTYEQYF.

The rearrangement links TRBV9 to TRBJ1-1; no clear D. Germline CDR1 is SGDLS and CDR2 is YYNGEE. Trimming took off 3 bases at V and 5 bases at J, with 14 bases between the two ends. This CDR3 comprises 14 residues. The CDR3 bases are TGTGCCAGCAGCGCAGCTGTGGTGGGGACTGAAGCTTTCTTT. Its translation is CASSAAVVGTEAFF.

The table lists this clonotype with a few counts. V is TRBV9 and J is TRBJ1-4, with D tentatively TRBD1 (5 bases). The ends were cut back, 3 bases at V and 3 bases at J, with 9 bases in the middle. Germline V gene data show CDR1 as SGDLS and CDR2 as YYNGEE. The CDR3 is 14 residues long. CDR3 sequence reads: CASSAQGSNEKLFF. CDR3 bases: TGTGCCAGCAGCGCCCAGGGATCTAATGAAAAACTGTTTTTT.

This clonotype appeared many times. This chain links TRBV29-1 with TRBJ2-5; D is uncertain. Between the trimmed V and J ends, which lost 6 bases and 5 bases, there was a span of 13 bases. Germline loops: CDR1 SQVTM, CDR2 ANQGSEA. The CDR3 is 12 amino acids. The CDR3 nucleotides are TGCAGCGTGGTAACAGCATTGGAGACCCAGTACTTC. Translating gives CSVVTALETQYF.

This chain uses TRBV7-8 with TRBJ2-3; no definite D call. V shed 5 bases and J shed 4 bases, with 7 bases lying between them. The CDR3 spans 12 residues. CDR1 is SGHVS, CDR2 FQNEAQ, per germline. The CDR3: CASSRHSDTQYF. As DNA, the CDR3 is TGTGCCAGCAGCCGACACTCAGATACGCAGTATTTT.